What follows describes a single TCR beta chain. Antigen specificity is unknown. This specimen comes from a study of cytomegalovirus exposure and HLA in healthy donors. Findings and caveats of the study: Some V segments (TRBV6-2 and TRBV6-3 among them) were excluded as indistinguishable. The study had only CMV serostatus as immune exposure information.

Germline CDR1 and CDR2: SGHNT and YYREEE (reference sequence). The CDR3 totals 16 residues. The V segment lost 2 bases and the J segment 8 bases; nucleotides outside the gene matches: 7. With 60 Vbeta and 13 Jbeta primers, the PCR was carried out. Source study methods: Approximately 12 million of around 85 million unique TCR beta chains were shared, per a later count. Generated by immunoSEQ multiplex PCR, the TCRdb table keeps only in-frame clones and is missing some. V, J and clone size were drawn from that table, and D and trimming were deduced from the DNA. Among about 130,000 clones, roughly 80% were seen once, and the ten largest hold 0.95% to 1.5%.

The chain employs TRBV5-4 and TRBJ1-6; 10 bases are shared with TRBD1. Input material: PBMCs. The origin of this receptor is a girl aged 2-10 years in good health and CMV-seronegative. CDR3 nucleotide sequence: TGTGCCAGCAGCTTAGTTGGGACAGGGGCCCATTCACCCCTCCACTTT. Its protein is CASSLVGTGAHSPLHF.